The T cell receptor (beta chain) under discussion was sequenced for a study of blood T cell repertoires in COVID-19. Across the study: Sites across the United States, Italy and Spain contributed samples from acute and convalescent COVID-19. From T cells, B-cell-depleted T cells, or PBMCs came the material, which was cDNA or gDNA.

Authors' data handling: Amplification of reference gene primers was used by the study to estimate nucleated cell counts. Profiling relied on immunoSEQ multiplex PCR, and the TCRdb table lists in-frame clones only, not all of them. That table furnishes V, J and clone size, whereas the DNA furnished D and trimming. The sample lists fewer than 350,000 clones; 85% to 90% were seen once. This CDR3 spans 10 amino acids. V was shortened by 9 bases and J by 15 bases, with 15 bases between the two germline ends. The germline V gene has CDR1 LNHDA and CDR2 SQIVND (reference sequence). The sequencing input was peripheral blood. The V gene is TRBV19, the J gene TRBJ2-4; tentative D call: TRBD1 (5 bases). This TCR came from a man in his forties with acute or convalescent COVID-19. CDR3 coding DNA: TGTGCCAGCCGCCTGGGGCGATGGTACTTC. Translated, it gives CASRLGRWYF.